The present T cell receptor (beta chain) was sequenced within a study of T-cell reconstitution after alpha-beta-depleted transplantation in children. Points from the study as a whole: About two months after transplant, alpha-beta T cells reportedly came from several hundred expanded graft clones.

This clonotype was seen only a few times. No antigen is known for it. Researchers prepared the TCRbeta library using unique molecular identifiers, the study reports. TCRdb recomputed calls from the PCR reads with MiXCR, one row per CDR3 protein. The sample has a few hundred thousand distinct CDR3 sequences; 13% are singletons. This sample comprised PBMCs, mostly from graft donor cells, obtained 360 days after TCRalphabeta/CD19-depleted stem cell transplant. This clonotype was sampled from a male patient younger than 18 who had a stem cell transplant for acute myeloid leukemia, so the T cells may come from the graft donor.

CDR3 sequence reads: CASSPTAGGSYEQYF. CDR3 in DNA: TGTGCCAGCAGCCCCACAGCGGGAGGTTCCTACGAGCAGTACTTC. The chain joins TRBV7-3 to TRBJ2-7, with 9 bases fitting TRBD2. This CDR3 contains 15 residues. The junction had 6 bases not matched to a gene; V was cut back by 5 bases and J by 1 base. Looked up from germline, CDR1 is SGHTA and CDR2 is FQGTGA.